This TCR beta chain was found in a study of post-analysis software for immune sequencing data. Turning to the study itself: Relapsing-remitting, secondary progressive and progressive-relapsing forms made up the multiple sclerosis disease courses. The study's findings and limits: Strong co-clustering by F measure was evident for samples that had been prepared in the same batch. Diversity measured as normalized Chao1 was significantly lower in multiple sclerosis patients than in controls.

Unique-molecular-identifier-tagged TCR beta cDNA libraries were used. The source material, roughly 0.9 to 10 million T cells, gave rise to about 500,000 cDNA molecules. TCRdb independently ran MiXCR on the PCR reads; one entry per CDR3 protein. The data hold hundreds of thousands of distinct CDR3 sequences, with approximately 53% observed a single time. This clonotype was found a few times. Its target is unknown. The sequence derives from a girl between 5 and 17 years old with multiple sclerosis. The sample comprised blood.

CDR3 nucleotide sequence: TGTGCCATCAGTGGGCCCCCAGACAGGGTGATTGGGTACGAGCAGTACTTC. This encodes CAISGPPDRVIGYEQYF. The chain has TRBV10-3 and TRBJ2-7, with 7 nucleotides matching TRBD1. CDR1 and CDR2 (germline): ENHRY, SYGVKD. Trimming at V came to 4 bases and at J to 4 bases, leaving 16 bases not matched to a gene. The CDR3 is 17 amino acids.